Listed here is a single TCR beta chain. Via MiXCR, TCRdb re-called the 5' RACE reads, giving one row per CDR3 protein. The sample yields tens of thousands of distinct CDR3 sequences, more than 13% seen once. This sample is part of a study of T-cell memory formation after mild COVID-19. Germline V lookup: CDR1 SGHDT, CDR2 YYEEEE. V lost 0 bases to trimming and J lost 1 base; unmatched junction nucleotides: 4. The length of the CDR3 is 15 residues. The clonotype was recovered from a young man who had mild COVID-19 (a few samples of this study predate the infection). Cell type and time point are not known. Sequenced: PBMCs or a T cell subset sorted from them (not recorded which). V and J are TRBV5-6 and TRBJ2-7; 7 nucleotides match TRBD2. The CDR3 DNA reads as TGTGCCAGCAGCTTGGCCCCGGGGGGTTCCTACGAGCAGTACTTC. Translated, it gives CASSLAPGGSYEQYF.